Listed below are T cell receptor beta chains from one sample, sequenced in a study of cytomegalovirus exposure and HLA in healthy donors. Clones were sequenced by immunoSEQ multiplex PCR, and TCRdb holds only the in-frame ones, with some missing. The sample consists of roughly 190,000 clones, roughly 74% of them appearing once. Source material: PBMCs. All receptors come from a female donor in good health and CMV-seronegative. Each CDR3 is given with its conserved first and last residue. The D gene is left open where the match is weak. Clone size, where shown, is once, few, many, or a class for clones that have expanded.

TRBV6-6	-	TRBD2	TRBJ2-7	16	CASSYSGTSATYEQYF	TGTGCCAGCAGTTACTCAGGGACTAGCGCAACCTACGAGCAGTACTTC
TRBV2	-	-	TRBJ1-1	13	CASSVSGRTEAFF	TGTGCCAGCAGTGTAAGTGGGCGCACTGAAGCTTTCTTT
TRBV7-9	-	-	TRBJ2-2	17	CASSLGSAGVNTGELFF	TGTGCCAGCAGCTTAGGGTCGGCGGGCGTAAACACCGGGGAGCTGTTTTTT
TRBV6-5	-	TRBD1	TRBJ1-6	15	CASSPRDRGLSPLHF	TGTGCCAGCAGTCCCCGAGACAGGGGGCTCTCACCCCTCCACTTT
TRBV11-2	few	TRBD1	TRBJ1-4	17	CASTGQGLKSTNEKLFF	TGTGCCAGCACCGGACAGGGTTTGAAGTCGACTAATGAAAAACTGTTTTTT
TRBV18	-	-	TRBJ2-1	15	CASSLESARYNEQFF	TGTGCCAGCTCACTAGAGAGCGCCCGCTACAATGAGCAGTTCTTC
TRBV30	-	-	TRBJ1-1	12	CASRRGGSEAFF	TGTGCCTCCCGGAGGGGGGGCTCTGAAGCTTTCTTT
TRBV9	few	-	TRBJ2-1	15	CASSLGGTSYNEQFF	TGTGCCAGCAGCCTCGGAGGGACCTCCTACAATGAGCAGTTCTTC
TRBV27	few	-	TRBJ2-7	12	CASSLRGYEQYF	TGTGCCAGCAGTTTACGGGGGTACGAGCAGTACTTC
TRBV12-5	-	-	TRBJ1-2	16	CASGLVRLRTAAGYTF	TGTGCTAGTGGTTTGGTACGGCTTCGAACGGCGGCAGGCTACACCTTC
TRBV9	-	TRBD2	TRBJ2-3	14	CASSPGLAFGTQYF	TGTGCCAGCAGCCCGGGACTAGCCTTTGGTACGCAGTATTTT
TRBV5-1	-	TRBD1	TRBJ2-7	17	CASSKLLPGQGSHEQYF	TGCGCCAGCAGCAAACTCTTACCGGGACAGGGCTCCCACGAGCAGTACTTC
TRBV13	-	-	TRBJ1-1	11	CASSLRYEAFF	TGTGCCAGCAGCTTGCGGTATGAAGCTTTCTTT
TRBV30	-	TRBD2	TRBJ2-5	14	CAWDKRGGQETQYF	TGTGCCTGGGATAAGCGGGGGGGCCAAGAGACCCAGTACTTC
TRBV5-6	-	-	TRBJ1-2	14	CASSPGAVYYGYTF	TGTGCCAGCAGCCCTGGGGCCGTCTACTATGGCTACACCTTC
TRBV10-3	-	TRBD1	TRBJ1-2	11	CAIGQAYGYTF	TGTGCCATCGGACAGGCCTATGGCTACACCTTC
TRBV4-2	-	TRBD2	TRBJ2-3	18	CASSQDPRSGSGIDTQYF	TGTGCCAGCAGCCAAGATCCTCGTAGCGGGAGCGGCATAGATACGCAGTATTTT
TRBV4-1	-	-	TRBJ2-7	14	CASSQALTGYEQYF	TGCGCCAGCAGCCAAGCACTCACAGGCTACGAGCAGTACTTC
TRBV2	once	TRBD2	TRBJ2-5	15	CASSESSGGGETQYF	TGTGCCAGCAGTGAATCTAGCGGGGGAGGTGAGACCCAGTACTTC
TRBV7-8	-	TRBD2	TRBJ2-3	15	CASSSDSGRSDTQYF	TGTGCCAGCAGCTCCGACAGCGGGAGGTCCGATACGCAGTATTTT
TRBV6-6	-	-	TRBJ2-7	16	CASSFPAVGGLNEQYF	TGTGCCAGCAGTTTCCCCGCGGTGGGAGGTCTCAACGAGCAGTACTTC
TRBV5-5	-	TRBD2	TRBJ2-7	15	CASSFVAGGTYEQYF	TGTGCCAGCAGCTTCGTAGCGGGGGGTACCTACGAGCAGTACTTC
TRBV29-1	-	-	TRBJ2-1	13	CSATGSSYNEQFF	TGCAGCGCAACAGGGAGCTCCTACAATGAGCAGTTCTTC
TRBV7-3	-	TRBD2	TRBJ2-1	16	CASSLTGGGASGEQFF	TGTGCCAGCAGCTTAACAGGCGGGGGGGCTTCGGGTGAGCAGTTCTTC
TRBV9	-	-	TRBJ1-6	14	CASSGTSYNSPLHF	TGTGCCAGCAGCGGAACTTCCTATAATTCACCCCTCCACTTT
TRBV4-3	-	TRBD1	TRBJ1-2	16	CASSQATGGAGYGYTF	TGCGCCAGCAGCCAAGCAACAGGGGGCGCAGGGTATGGCTACACCTTC
TRBV27	-	-	TRBJ2-7	17	CASRLRAQMAGAYEQYF	TGTGCCAGCAGGCTCCGGGCACAAATGGCAGGGGCATACGAGCAGTACTTC
TRBV9	-	TRBD1	TRBJ2-1	13	CASSVTGGTEQFF	TGTGCCAGCAGCGTTACAGGGGGCACTGAGCAGTTCTTC
TRBV28	-	-	TRBJ1-1	15	CASSFNGGLGTEAFF	TGTGCCAGCAGTTTTAATGGTGGCCTCGGGACTGAAGCTTTCTTT
TRBV6-4	-	-	TRBJ2-6	18	CASSDFGGKMSGANVLTF	TGTGCCAGCAGTGACTTTGGGGGCAAGATGTCTGGGGCCAACGTCCTGACTTTC
TRBV28	once	TRBD1	TRBJ1-1	15	CASSPRDRGNTEAFF	TGTGCCAGCAGTCCCCGGGACAGGGGTAACACTGAAGCTTTCTTT
TRBV9	-	TRBD2	TRBJ2-2	15	CASSVVLGGTGELFF	TGTGCCAGCAGCGTAGTCCTGGGGGGGACCGGGGAGCTGTTTTTT
TRBV9	once	TRBD2	TRBJ2-2	15	CASTPSGANTGELFF	TGTGCCAGCACCCCTAGCGGTGCGAACACCGGGGAGCTGTTTTTT
TRBV11-2	-	-	TRBJ2-7	15	CASSLTRDLVGEQYF	TGTGCCAGCAGCTTGACCCGGGATCTGGTGGGGGAGCAGTACTTC
TRBV9	-	-	TRBJ1-2	17	CASSGSWEAGINYGYTF	TGTGCCAGCAGCGGCTCCTGGGAGGCAGGGATTAACTATGGCTACACCTTC
TRBV4-3	-	-	TRBJ2-6	17	CASSQEGGRYGANVLTF	TGCGCCAGCAGCCAAGAGGGGGGGCGTTATGGGGCCAACGTCCTGACTTTC
TRBV19	-	TRBD1	TRBJ2-7	14	CANIGGSGNYEQYF	TGTGCCAATATAGGGGGCAGCGGAAACTACGAGCAGTACTTC
TRBV30	-	-	TRBJ1-2	13	CACILGGVYGYTF	TGTGCCTGTATCCTGGGGGGTGTCTATGGCTACACCTTC
TRBV7-3	-	-	TRBJ2-3	15	CASSLGSYFPDTQYF	TGTGCCAGCAGCTTGGGTAGCTATTTCCCAGATACGCAGTATTTT
TRBV6-5	few	-	TRBJ1-2	13	CASSYSRADGYTF	TGTGCCAGCAGTTACAGCAGGGCGGATGGCTACACCTTC
TRBV5-4	-	TRBD2	TRBJ2-2	17	CAGSLGSGRRNTGELFF	TGTGCCGGCAGCTTGGGGAGCGGGAGACGAAACACCGGGGAGCTGTTTTTT
TRBV5-1	-	-	TRBJ1-6	13	CASSAEGVSPLHF	TGCGCCAGCAGCGCGGAAGGGGTGTCACCCCTCCACTTT
TRBV7-6	-	-	TRBJ1-4	15	CASSLVAGTNEKLFF	TGTGCCAGCAGCTTAGTTGCAGGGACAAATGAAAAACTGTTTTTT
TRBV2	-	-	TRBJ1-5	14	CASSLSYSNQPQHF	TGTGCCAGCAGCCTCTCTTATAGCAATCAGCCCCAGCATTTT
TRBV7-6	-	-	TRBJ2-2	15	CASSLVARNTGELFF	TGTGCCAGCAGCTTAGTGGCCAGGAACACCGGGGAGCTGTTTTTT